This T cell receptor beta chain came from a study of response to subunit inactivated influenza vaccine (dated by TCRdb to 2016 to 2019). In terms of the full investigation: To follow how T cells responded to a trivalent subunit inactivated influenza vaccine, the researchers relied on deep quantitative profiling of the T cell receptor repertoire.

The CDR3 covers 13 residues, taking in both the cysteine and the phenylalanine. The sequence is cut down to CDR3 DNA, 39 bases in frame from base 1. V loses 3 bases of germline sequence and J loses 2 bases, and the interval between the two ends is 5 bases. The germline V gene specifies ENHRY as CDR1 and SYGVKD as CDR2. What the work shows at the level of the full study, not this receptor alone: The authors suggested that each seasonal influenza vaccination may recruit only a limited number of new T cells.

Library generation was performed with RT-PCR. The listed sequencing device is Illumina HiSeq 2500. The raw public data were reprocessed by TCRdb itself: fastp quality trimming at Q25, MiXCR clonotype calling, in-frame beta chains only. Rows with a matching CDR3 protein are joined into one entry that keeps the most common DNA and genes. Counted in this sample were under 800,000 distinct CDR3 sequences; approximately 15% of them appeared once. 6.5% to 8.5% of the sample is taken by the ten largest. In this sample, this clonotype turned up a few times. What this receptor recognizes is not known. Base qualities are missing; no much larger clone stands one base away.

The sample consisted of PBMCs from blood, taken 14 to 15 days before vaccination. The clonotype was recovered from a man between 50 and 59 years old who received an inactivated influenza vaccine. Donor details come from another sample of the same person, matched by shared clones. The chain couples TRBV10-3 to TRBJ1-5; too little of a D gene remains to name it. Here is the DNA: TGTGCCATCAGTGAAATGGGCAATCAGCCCCAGCATTTT. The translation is CAISEMGNQPQHF.